This entry lists 10 T cell receptor beta chains sequenced from one sample in a study of blood T cell repertoires in COVID-19 (dated by TCRdb to between 2020 and 2021). Preparation of the library involved the immunoSEQ multiplex PCR assay. Entries here come from immuneACCESS through TCRdb and include only in-frame sequences with V and J called. Some clones fail to appear in such tables; in the studies checked, an unresolved V gene covers under half of the shortfall, and the cause of the remainder is unknown. This sample comprises 300,000 to 450,000 clones, roughly 90% of them detected only once. The top ten constitute around 3% of the sample. Sequencing was performed on peripheral blood. These receptors were collected from a woman aged 25 to 45 with COVID-19, enrolled during active disease.

The sample holds one count of this clone. This rearrangement joins TRBV10-3 to TRBJ2-5, with D perhaps TRBD1 (6 bases). With 6 bases removed from V and 5 bases from J, the gap between germline ends came to 19 bases. CDR3 length: 15 amino acids. Germline V lookup: CDR1 ENHRY, CDR2 SYGVKD. The CDR3 DNA is TGTGCCATCAGCCCAGGGGTCTCCAAGCCCGAGACCCAGTACTTC. Translating it yields CAISPGVSKPETQYF.

In this sample, this clone turned up once. This chain connects TRBV7-9 to TRBJ1-1, with TRBD1 matching 9 bases. V shed 6 bases, J shed 3 bases, and the junction held 5 bases outside the gene matches. The germline V gene encodes CDR1 SEHNR and CDR2 FQNEAQ (reference sequence). The CDR3 runs to 14 residues. The CDR3 loop reads CASRQGASDTEAFF. DNA for the CDR3: TGTGCCAGCAGACAGGGGGCCTCGGACACTGAAGCTTTCTTT.

The chain employs TRBV28 and TRBJ1-5; a possible D gene is TRBD1 (5 bases). Looked up from germline, CDR1 is MDHEN and CDR2 is SYDVKM. V dropped 6 bases and J dropped 0 bases, with 12 bases sitting between them. The CDR3 is 15 residues long. CDR3 residues: CASRSTAGSNQPQHF. For the CDR3, the DNA is TGTGCCAGCAGATCGACAGCGGGTAGCAATCAGCCCCAGCATTTT.

The genes are TRBV24-1 and TRBJ1-2; the D gene is possibly TRBD1 (6 bases). Trimming stripped 3 bases from V and 4 bases from J, with 14 bases between. The CDR3 has 15 residues. The V gene's germline CDR1 is KGHDR and CDR2 SFDVKD. The CDR3 is CATSDTYGQIYGYTF. The CDR3 DNA sequence: TGTGCCACCAGTGATACCTATGGACAGATCTATGGCTACACCTTC.

This chain joins TRBV11-2 and TRBJ2-1; D is unclear. Germline CDR1 and CDR2: SGHAT and FQNNGV. Trimming left V 5 bases short and J 13 bases short, with 12 bases between. This CDR3 is built from 11 residues. The CDR3: CASSPDILQFF. In DNA form, the CDR3 reads TGTGCCAGCAGCCCCGACATATTACAGTTCTTC.

The chain recombines TRBV5-1 with TRBJ1-5; 7 positions agree with TRBD1. The CDR3 runs to 15 residues. CDR1 is SGHRS, CDR2 YFSETQ, per germline. The V gene end was trimmed by 4 bases and the J gene end by 5 bases; junction bases not matched to a gene: 9. The CDR3 here is CASSEQGYEDQPQHF. In nucleotides, the CDR3 is TGCGCCAGCAGCGAACAGGGGTATGAGGATCAGCCCCAGCATTTT.

With regard to this clone: A junction boundary mismatches the germline segment, possibly from a read error. The chain's CDR3 is CASSQAPGVGYEQYF. DNA for the CDR3: TGTGCCAGCAGTCAAGCACCGGGGGTCGGATACGAGCAGTACTTC. This rearrangement joins TRBV6-1 to TRBJ2-7; a possible D gene is TRBD2 (6 bases). Germline V CDR1 and CDR2: MNHNS, SASEGT. The CDR3 is 15 residues long.

V usage is TRBV6-2 or TRBV6-3 and J usage is TRBJ1-3, with D perhaps TRBD1 (5 bases). Germline V gene lookup returns CDR1 MNHEY and CDR2 SVGEGT. V was trimmed by 5 bases and J by 0 bases, leaving 14 bases between them. This CDR3 has 16 residues. This chain's CDR3 is CASSRIEDSSGNTIYF. CDR3 bases: TGTGCCAGCAGTCGCATTGAAGACAGCTCTGGAAACACCATATATTTT.

This chain joins TRBV25-1 and TRBJ1-2; the D is unclear. Trimming cost V 2 bases and J 0 bases, with 10 bases left between them. CDR1 is MGHDK, CDR2 SYGVNS, per germline. The CDR3 spans 15 residues. CDR3 sequence: CASSEGEAPNYGYTF. CDR3 coding DNA: TGTGCCAGCAGTGAAGGGGAGGCCCCTAACTATGGCTACACCTTC.

The CDR3 protein is CASSGIAGGTDTQYF. In DNA form, the CDR3 reads TGTGCCAGCAGCGGAATAGCGGGGGGCACAGATACGCAGTATTTT. The chain is built from TRBV9 and TRBJ2-3; 9 positions match TRBD2. CDR1 is SGDLS and CDR2 is YYNGEE in the germline V gene. Trimming cost V 3 bases and J 1 base; bases outside gene matches: 3. The CDR3 is made up of 15 amino acids.